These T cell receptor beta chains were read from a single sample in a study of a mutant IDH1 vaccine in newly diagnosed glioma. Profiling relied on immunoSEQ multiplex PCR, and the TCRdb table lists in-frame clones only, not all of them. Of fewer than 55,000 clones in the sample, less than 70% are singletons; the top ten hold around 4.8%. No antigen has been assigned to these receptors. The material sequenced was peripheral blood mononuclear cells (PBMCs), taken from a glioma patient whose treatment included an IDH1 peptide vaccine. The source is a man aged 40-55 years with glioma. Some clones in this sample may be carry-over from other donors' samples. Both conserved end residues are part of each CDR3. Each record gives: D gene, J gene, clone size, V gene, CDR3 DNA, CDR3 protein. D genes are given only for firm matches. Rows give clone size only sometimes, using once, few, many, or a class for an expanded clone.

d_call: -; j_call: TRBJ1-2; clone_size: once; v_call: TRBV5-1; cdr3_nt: TGCGCCAGCAGCCTCGTTGCCGGTGGCGGCACCCGCGTATACACCTTC; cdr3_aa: CASSLVAGGGTRVYTF
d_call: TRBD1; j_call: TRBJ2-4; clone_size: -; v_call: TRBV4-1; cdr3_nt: TGCGCCAGCAGCCAAGGGGACAGGTTCGGAAACATTCAGTACTTC; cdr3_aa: CASSQGDRFGNIQYF
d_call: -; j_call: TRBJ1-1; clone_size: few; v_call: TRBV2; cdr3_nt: TGTGCCGACTGGGGGGGATTTGGCACTGAAGCTTTCTTT; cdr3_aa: CADWGGFGTEAFF
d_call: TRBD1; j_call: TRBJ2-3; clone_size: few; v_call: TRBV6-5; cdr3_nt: TGTGCCAGCAGTGCTACAGGGGATGGCACAGATACGCAGTATTTT; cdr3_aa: CASSATGDGTDTQYF
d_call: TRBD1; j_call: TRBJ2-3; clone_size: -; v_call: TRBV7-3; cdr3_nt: TGTGCCAGCAGGGAAGACAGGGACGCAGATACGCAGTATTTT; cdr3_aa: CASREDRDADTQYF
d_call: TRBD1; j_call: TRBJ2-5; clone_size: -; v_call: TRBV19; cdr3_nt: TGTGCCAGTAGAAGACAGGGGGCGGGGGAGACCCAGTACTTC; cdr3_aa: CASRRQGAGETQYF
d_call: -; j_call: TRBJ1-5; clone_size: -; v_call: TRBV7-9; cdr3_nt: TGTGCCAGCAGCTCAGGGGCGGGGAGCAATCAGCCCCAGCATTTT; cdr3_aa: CASSSGAGSNQPQHF
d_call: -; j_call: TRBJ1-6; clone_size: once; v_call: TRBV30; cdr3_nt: TGTGCCTGGAGCGCAGGGGAAAAGAGGGCCCTCCACTTT; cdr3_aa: CAWSAGEKRALHF
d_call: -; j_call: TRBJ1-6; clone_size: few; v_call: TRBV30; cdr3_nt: TGTGCCTGGAGTGCGGACATGGATTCACCCCTCCACTTT; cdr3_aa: CAWSADMDSPLHF
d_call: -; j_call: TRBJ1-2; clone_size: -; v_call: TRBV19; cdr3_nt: TGTGCCAGTAGTACGGGACCGAACTATGGCTACACCTTC; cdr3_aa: CASSTGPNYGYTF
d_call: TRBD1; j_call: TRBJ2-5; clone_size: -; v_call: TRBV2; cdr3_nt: TGTGCCAGAAGACAGGGGAAGGAGACCCAGTACTTC; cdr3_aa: CARRQGKETQYF
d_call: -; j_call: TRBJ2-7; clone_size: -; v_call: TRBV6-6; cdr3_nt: TGTGCCAGCAGTTACGGGACCGGGAAAACAGAGCAGTACTTC; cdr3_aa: CASSYGTGKTEQYF
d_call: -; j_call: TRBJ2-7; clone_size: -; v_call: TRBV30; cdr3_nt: TGTGCCTGGAAGATCAACAGGAATTCCTACGAGCAGTACTTC; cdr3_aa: CAWKINRNSYEQYF
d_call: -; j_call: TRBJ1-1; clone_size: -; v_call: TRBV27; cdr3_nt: TGTGCCAGCAGGGACCTTGGACGGGATGAAGCTTTCTTT; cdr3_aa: CASRDLGRDEAFF
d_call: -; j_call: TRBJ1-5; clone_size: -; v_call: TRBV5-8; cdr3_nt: TGTGCCAGCAGCTTGGACACAGGGTATGGCAATCAGCCCCAGCATTTT; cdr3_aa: CASSLDTGYGNQPQHF
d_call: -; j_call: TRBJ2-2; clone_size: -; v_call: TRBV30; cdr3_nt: TGTGCCTGGCTGGACAGTTCAACCGGGGAGCTGTTTTTT; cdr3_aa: CAWLDSSTGELFF
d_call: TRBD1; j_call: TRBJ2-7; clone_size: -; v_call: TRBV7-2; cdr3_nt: TGTGCCAGCAGCGCGTCAGGGGGAACTCAGGACGAGCAGTACTTC; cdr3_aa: CASSASGGTQDEQYF
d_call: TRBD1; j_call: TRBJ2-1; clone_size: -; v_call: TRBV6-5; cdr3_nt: TGTGCCAGCAGTTACTCCGGGACAGGCTCCTACAATGAGCAGTTCTTC; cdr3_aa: CASSYSGTGSYNEQFF
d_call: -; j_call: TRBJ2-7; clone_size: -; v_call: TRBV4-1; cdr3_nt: TGCGCCAGCAGCCAGACGGAAGTCGAGCAGTACTTC; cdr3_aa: CASSQTEVEQYF
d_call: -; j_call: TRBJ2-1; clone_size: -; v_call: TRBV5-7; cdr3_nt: TGTGCCAGCAGCTTGGAGTGGAAGCGCAACAATGAGCAGTTCTTC; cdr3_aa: CASSLEWKRNNEQFF
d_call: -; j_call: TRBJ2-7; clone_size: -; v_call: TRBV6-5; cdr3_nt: TGTGCCAGCAGTTCGGGCCCCTCAGACGAGCAGTACTTC; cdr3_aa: CASSSGPSDEQYF
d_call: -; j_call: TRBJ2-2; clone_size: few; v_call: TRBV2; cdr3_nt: TGTGCCAGCAGTGATACTCCCACCGGGGAGCTGTTTTTT; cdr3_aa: CASSDTPTGELFF
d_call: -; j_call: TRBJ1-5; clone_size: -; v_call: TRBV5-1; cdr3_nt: TGCGCCAGCAGCTTGGTTGGGGGGGGAACTCAGCCCCAGCATTTT; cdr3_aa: CASSLVGGGTQPQHF
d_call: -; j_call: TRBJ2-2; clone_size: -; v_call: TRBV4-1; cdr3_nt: TGCGCCAGCAGCCAAGTGCCCAGGGGCGACACCGGGGAGCTGTTTTTT; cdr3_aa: CASSQVPRGDTGELFF
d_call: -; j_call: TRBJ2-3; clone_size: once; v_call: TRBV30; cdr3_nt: TGTGCCTGGTTGGTCGGAAGCGGCACAGATACGCAGTATTTT; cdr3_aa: CAWLVGSGTDTQYF
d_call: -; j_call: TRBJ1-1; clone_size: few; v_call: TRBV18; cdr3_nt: TGTGCCAGCTCACCACCCGCCACGAACACTGAAGCTTTCTTT; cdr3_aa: CASSPPATNTEAFF
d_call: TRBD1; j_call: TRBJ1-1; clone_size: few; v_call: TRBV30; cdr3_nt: TGTGCCTGGAGGAAGGGACAGAGCTTTGAAGCTTTCTTT; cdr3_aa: CAWRKGQSFEAFF
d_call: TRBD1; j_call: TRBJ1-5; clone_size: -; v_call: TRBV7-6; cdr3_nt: TGTGCCAGCAGCTTCGGACAGGGCCCCAATCAGCCCCAGCATTTT; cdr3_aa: CASSFGQGPNQPQHF
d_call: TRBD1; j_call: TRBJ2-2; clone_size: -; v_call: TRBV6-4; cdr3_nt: TGTGCCAGCAGGATGACAGGGTCCGGGGAGCTGTTTTTT; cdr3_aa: CASRMTGSGELFF
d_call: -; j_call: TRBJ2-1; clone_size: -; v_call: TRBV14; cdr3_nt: TGTGCCAGCAGCTCACCCGGGACCCTCAATGAGCAGTTCTTC; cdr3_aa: CASSSPGTLNEQFF
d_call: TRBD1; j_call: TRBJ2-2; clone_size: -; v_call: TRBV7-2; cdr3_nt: TGTGCCAGCAGCGAACTTGGACAGGGGCCGAACACCGGGGAGCTGTTTTTT; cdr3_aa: CASSELGQGPNTGELFF
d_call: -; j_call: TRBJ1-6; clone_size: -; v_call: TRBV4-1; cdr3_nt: TGCGCCAGCAGCCAATCCCATGAGGATAATTCACCCCTCCACTTT; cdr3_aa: CASSQSHEDNSPLHF
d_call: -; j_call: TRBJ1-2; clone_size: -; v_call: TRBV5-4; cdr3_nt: TGTGCCAGCAGCATGGGAGATTACCACTATGGCTACACCTTC; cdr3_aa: CASSMGDYHYGYTF